This TCR beta chain was retrieved from a study of CD8 T cells in Susac syndrome. With random hexamers, roughly 0.45 to 1 ug RNA was reverse transcribed. TCRdb independently ran MiXCR on the immunoSEQ multiplex PCR reads; one entry per CDR3 protein. The sample has approximately 260,000 distinct CDR3 sequences; 96% are singletons. V was shortened by 1 base and J by 0 bases, with 13 bases between the two germline ends. This CDR3 is built from 16 residues. Per the germline V gene, CDR1 is SNHLY and CDR2 is FYNNEI. The authors negatively isolated CD8+ and CD4+ T cells and FACS-enriched TEMRA cells. V usage is TRBV2 and J usage is TRBJ2-7; weak D call: TRBD1 (5 bases). Sample: CD4+ T cells from PBMCs. This sequence originates from a human donor with Susac syndrome. CDR3 amino acids: CASSEETLRASYEQYF. CDR3 DNA: TGTGCCAGCAGTGAAGAGACCCTCAGGGCCTCCTACGAGCAGTACTTC.